This passage covers 32 T cell receptor beta chains from one sample sequenced in a study of metastatic and nonmetastatic thyroid tumors. Through MiXCR, TCRdb re-clonotyped the PCR reads. The sample carries around 3,400 clones, roughly 38% recorded once. All patients reached thyroid surgery having received no treatment beforehand. The sequenced material came from adjacent normal tissue. These receptors all stem from a female donor with papillary thyroid cancer or a benign thyroid nodule (not recorded which). Some clones in this sample may be carry-over from other donors' samples.

This clone was seen only a few times. This chain links TRBV2 with TRBJ2-3, with 10 bases fitting TRBD1. Losses at the gene ends were 6 bases for V and 3 bases for J; bases not matched to a gene: 6. This CDR3 spans 15 amino acids. Germline values: CDR1 SNHLY, CDR2 FYNNEI. The CDR3 region has the DNA TGTGCCAGCAGAGGGGGACAGGGGTCAACAGATACGCAGTATTTT. Translated: CASRGGQGSTDTQYF.

A single count supports this clone. The J gene is TRBJ1-5, the V gene TRBV3-1; 8 positions agree with TRBD1. CDR1 is LGHDT and CDR2 is YNNKEL in the germline V gene (reference sequence). The CDR3 totals 16 residues. The trim removed 7 bases at V and 1 base at J, leaving 9 bases unmatched. The chain's CDR3 is CASIPGGRGSNQPQHF. In DNA form, the CDR3 reads TGTGCCAGCATCCCAGGGGGCAGAGGGAGCAATCAGCCCCAGCATTTT.

This clone is large (0.1 to 1%) within its sample. The chain uses TRBV6-1 and TRBJ1-5; no clear D gene. Germline V gives CDR1 MNHNS, CDR2 SASEGT. Trimming pared 6 bases from V and 6 bases from J, leaving 18 bases between. This CDR3 contains 15 residues. The CDR3 coding sequence is TGTGCCAGCAGACCCCGACGGGAGAGTATTCAGCCCCAGCATTTT. Protein product: CASRPRRESIQPQHF.

This clone is large (0.1 to 1%) within its sample. The gene calls are TRBV12-3 or TRBV12-4 and TRBJ2-5; a possible D gene is TRBD2 (5 bases). The CDR3 consists of 12 residues. Trimming left V 6 bases short and J 3 bases short, with 8 bases between. For the CDR3, the DNA is TGTGCCAGCAGACAGAGGGAAGAGACCCAGTACTTC. This encodes CASRQREETQYF.

This chain links TRBV18 with TRBJ1-4; D possibly corresponds to TRBD1 (6 bases). Trimming left V 10 bases short and J 8 bases short, with 17 bases between. Germline V gene lookup returns CDR1 KGHSH and CDR2 LQKENI. The CDR3 has 13 residues. The CDR3: CATGQGLNEKLFF. The CDR3, as DNA: TGTGCCACTGGCCAGGGGCTCAACGAAAAACTGTTTTTT.

This clone has just a few counts. This chain uses TRBV12-3 or TRBV12-4 with TRBJ1-2, with TRBD1 as a possible D gene (5 bases). CDR3 length: 15 amino acids. V was trimmed by 4 bases and J by 5 bases, leaving 17 bases between them. The DNA for the CDR3 is TGTGCCAGCAGTTCAACTGGGGGGGGGATATATGGCTACACCTTC. This sequence encodes CASSSTGGGIYGYTF.

The chain uses TRBV11-2 and TRBJ2-3, with 10 bases fitting TRBD1. The CDR3 has 16 residues. Trimming cost V 0 bases and J 4 bases; bases outside gene matches: 4. In germline, CDR1 is SGHAT, CDR2 FQNNGV. The CDR3 nucleotides read TGTGCCAGCAGCTTAGATCGGACAGGGGGTCCAGATACGCAGTATTTT. Encoded protein: CASSLDRTGGPDTQYF. Drawing the rest from reference TRBV11-2 and TRBJ2-3, the complete variable domain is EAGVAQSPRYKIIEKRQSVAFWCNPISGHATLYWYQQILGQGPKLLIQFQNNGVVDDSQLPKDRFSAERLKGVDSTLKIQPAKLEDSAVYLCASSLDRTGGPDTQYFGPGTRLTVL.

This clone was counted between two and nine times. This chain links TRBV2 with TRBJ2-3, with 9 bases identical to TRBD1. In germline, CDR1 is SNHLY, CDR2 FYNNEI. The CDR3 extends over 12 amino acids. J gave up 11 bases and V 6 bases, and 6 bases lay outside the gene matches. The CDR3 loop reads CASSPRDRVQYF. CDR3 coding DNA: TGTGCCAGCAGCCCCCGGGACAGGGTGCAGTATTTT.

This clone was seen a handful of times. The chain combines TRBV27 with TRBJ1-2, with D unclear. The germline gives CDR1 MNHEY, CDR2 SMNVEV (reference sequence). The CDR3 contains 15 residues. V lost 0 bases to trimming and J lost 8 bases, with 16 bases between them. The CDR3 DNA reads TGTGCCAGCAGTTTATCTCTTTCCAGTCAGCTCGGCTACACCTTC. As protein: CASSLSLSSQLGYTF.

This clone was counted many times. The chain uses TRBV3-1 and TRBJ1-5, with D possibly matching TRBD1 (5 bases). The CDR3 sequence is 15 residues long. Trimming pared 1 base from V and 5 bases from J, leaving 12 bases between. Germline V lookup: CDR1 LGHDT, CDR2 YNNKEL (reference sequence). CDR3 coding DNA: TGTGCCAGCAGCCAAGGTGGCACAGGCTATCAGCCCCAGCATTTT. It encodes CASSQGGTGYQPQHF.

The chain is built from TRBV18 and TRBJ1-1, with TRBD1 as a possible D gene (5 bases). Germline V CDR1 and CDR2: KGHSH, LQKENI. The CDR3 has 13 residues. The germline V and J ends were trimmed by 4 bases and 1 base, with 7 bases remaining between them. Here the CDR3 DNA reads TGTGCCAGCTCACAACAGGAGAACACTGAAGCTTTCTTT. This encodes CASSQQENTEAFF. The entire variable domain, with the rest obtained from reference TRBV18 and TRBJ1-1, is as follows: NAGVMQNPRHLVRRRGQEARLRCSPMKGHSHVYWYRQLPEEGLKFMVYLQKENIIDESGMPKERFSAEFPKEGPSILRIQQVVRGDSAAYFCASSQQENTEAFFGQGTRLTVV.

In this sample, this clone turned up once. This chain links TRBV7-3 with TRBJ1-2; D may be TRBD1 (6 bases). Germline-derived CDR1 and CDR2 are SGHTA and FQGTGA. V was trimmed by 0 bases and J by 4 bases, leaving 9 bases between them. The CDR3 sequence is 14 residues long. The CDR3 protein is CASSLTRGGYGYTF. The CDR3 coding sequence is TGTGCCAGCAGCTTAACGAGGGGGGGCTATGGCTACACCTTC.

This chain joins TRBV20-1 and TRBJ2-2; 10 nucleotides line up with TRBD1. Germline CDR1 is DFQATT and CDR2 is SNEGSKA (reference sequence). With 6 bases clipped from V and 3 bases from J, the junction kept 7 bases outside the gene matches. The CDR3 has 15 amino acids. CDR3: CSASRQGADTGELFF. Here the CDR3 DNA reads TGCAGTGCGAGTAGACAGGGGGCCGACACCGGGGAGCTGTTTTTT.

As to this clone: The same CDR3 also results from other DNA sequences found in this sample. J is TRBJ2-7 and V is TRBV5-1, with D perhaps matching TRBD2 (5 bases). The V gene's germline CDR1 is SGHRS and CDR2 YFSETQ. The CDR3 sequence is 15 residues long. The V end was cut by 0 bases, the J end by 6 bases, with 16 bases between. CDR3 residues: CASSLGDYSSSEQYF. CDR3 nucleotides: TGCGCCAGCAGCTTGGGTGACTACAGCTCTAGCGAGCAGTACTTC. The whole variable domain, filled in from reference TRBV5-1 and TRBJ2-7, reads KAGVTQTPRYLIKTRGQQVTLSCSPISGHRSVSWYQQTPGQGLQFLFEYFSETQRNKGNFPGRFSGRQFSNSRSEMNVSTLELGDSALYLCASSLGDYSSSEQYFGPGTRLTVT.

The chain joins TRBV7-2 to TRBJ2-2; unclear D gene. Trimming shortened V by 1 base and J by 3 bases, and 6 bases separated the two germline ends. Germline assignment: CDR1 SGHTA and CDR2 FQGNSA. The CDR3 contains 14 residues. CDR3 coding DNA: TGTGCCAGCAGCTTAGATGCCTACACCGGGGAGCTGTTTTTT. It codes for CASSLDAYTGELFF.

Concerning this clone: The germline gene is not matched at one end of the junction; a read error may be the cause. The chain links TRBV12-3 or TRBV12-4 to TRBJ2-1; the D gene is possibly TRBD2 (7 bases). The CDR3 runs 15 residues. Written as DNA, the CDR3 is TGTGCCAGCAGTTTGGGGGGGGGCGCAGACGATCAGCAGATGTTC. As protein: CASSLGGGADDQQMF.

By proportion, this clone is large. J is TRBJ2-7 and V is TRBV6-2 or TRBV6-3; D not certain. The CDR3 loop spans 13 amino acids. Germline lookup yields CDR1 MNHEY and CDR2 SVGEGT. Trimming pared 5 bases from V and 2 bases from J, leaving 10 bases between. The DNA of the CDR3 is TGTGCCAGCAGTCCGACATCCCCCTACGAGCAGTACTTC. It translates to CASSPTSPYEQYF.

By sample fraction, this clone is large. The genes are TRBV27 and TRBJ1-2; D is unresolved. V lost 8 bases to trimming and J lost 2 bases, with 15 bases between them. This CDR3 has 14 amino acids. Germline V gene sequence: CDR1 MNHEY, CDR2 SMNVEV (reference sequence). CDR3 residues: CASGRANPNYGYTF. CDR3 nucleotides: TGTGCCAGCGGCCGTGCTAACCCCAACTATGGCTACACCTTC.

This clone was counted a few times. The junction shows a germline mismatch at one end, possibly a read error. The rearrangement uses TRBV27 and TRBJ2-3; no clear D gene. CDR3 length: 12 amino acids. Germline CDR1 reads MNHEY; CDR2 reads SMNVEV (reference sequence). The CDR3 loop reads CAIGLLSDTRYF. CDR3 DNA sequence: TGTGCCATCGGGCTCCTGTCAGATACGCGGTATTTT.

The rearrangement joins TRBV5-1 to TRBJ1-2; 7 bases agree with TRBD1. In germline, CDR1 is SGHRS, CDR2 YFSETQ. V lost 0 bases, J lost 3 bases, and 8 bases stayed unmatched. The CDR3 is 16 residues long. This CDR3 reads CASSLGSSGTDYGYTF. CDR3 DNA: TGCGCCAGCAGCTTGGGGTCCTCCGGGACAGACTATGGCTACACCTTC.

The chain employs TRBV9 and TRBJ1-5; D is ambiguous. V was pared by 6 bases and J by 1 base, with 11 bases between. The CDR3 runs 14 residues. CDR1 and CDR2 from the germline V gene are SGDLS and YYNGEE. The CDR3 is CASNEGASNQPQHF. In DNA form, the CDR3 reads TGTGCCAGCAATGAGGGAGCAAGCAATCAGCCCCAGCATTTT.

This clone was seen only a few times. The V gene is TRBV7-8, the J gene TRBJ1-1, with 7 bases aligning to TRBD1. Germline trimming cut 8 bases from V and 4 bases from J; bases unmatched to any gene: 1. CDR3 size: 11 residues. Germline values: CDR1 SGHVS, CDR2 FQNEAQ. Here the CDR3 reads CASSGGTEAFF. CDR3 coding DNA: TGTGCCAGCTCAGGGGGCACTGAAGCTTTCTTT.

This chain links TRBV27 with TRBJ1-1; D uncertain. V gave up 3 bases and J gave up 3 bases, with 8 bases separating them. The germline V gene has CDR1 MNHEY and CDR2 SMNVEV (reference sequence). The CDR3 is made up of 13 amino acids. CDR3 region: CASSLTDYTEAFF. CDR3 sequence (DNA): TGTGCCAGCAGTTTGACTGATTACACTGAAGCTTTCTTT.

The table lists this clone with a few counts. This chain uses TRBV6-1 with TRBJ1-3; D call uncertain. Between the trimmed V and J ends, which lost 3 bases and 3 bases, there was a span of 18 bases. This CDR3 region has 17 residues. Germline CDR1 reads MNHNS; CDR2 reads SASEGT. CDR3 residues: CASSDQANPQYGNTIYF. The DNA for the CDR3 is TGTGCCAGCAGTGACCAGGCCAATCCTCAATATGGAAACACCATATATTTT.

This clone qualifies as large. The rearrangement links TRBV20-1 to TRBJ2-7; perhaps D is TRBD1 or TRBD2 (5 bases each). With 0 bases removed from V and 3 bases from J, the gap between germline ends came to 12 bases. The CDR3 contains 14 residues. Per germline, CDR1 DFQATT and CDR2 SNEGSKA (reference sequence). As DNA, the CDR3 is TGCAGTGCTAGAGATGGGGGACGCCGCTACGAGCAGTACTTC. Encoded protein: CSARDGGRRYEQYF.

The DNA of the CDR3 is TGTGCCAGCAGCCTACTACAGGGCTACGAGCAGTACTTC. Translating it yields CASSLLQGYEQYF. The V gene is TRBV7-3, the J gene TRBJ2-7; D may be TRBD1 (6 bases). V lost 5 bases and J lost 3, with 11 bases in between. This CDR3 region has 13 residues. CDR1 and CDR2 (germline): SGHTA, FQGTGA.

The rearrangement joins TRBV18 to TRBJ2-7, with 7 bases fitting TRBD1. CDR3 length: 13 amino acids. CDR1 is KGHSH and CDR2 is LQKENI in the germline V gene. V was pared by 5 bases and J by 3 bases, with 4 bases of the junction left unmatched. CDR3 sequence: CASSRDSIYEQYF. The CDR3 bases are TGTGCCAGCTCAAGGGACAGTATCTACGAGCAGTACTTC.

By proportion, this clone is large. This specimen includes other DNA sequences encoding the same CDR3. The V and J genes are TRBV11-2 and TRBJ2-5, with 9 bases identical to TRBD2. In germline, CDR1 is SGHAT, CDR2 FQNNGV. This CDR3 comprises 15 residues. Trimming took 1 base from V and 8 from J; bases not matched to a gene: 8. Here the CDR3 DNA reads TGTGCCAGCAGCTTAGCCCAAGGACTAGCGCCTACCCAGTACTTC. As protein: CASSLAQGLAPTQYF.

By share, this clone ranks as large. The CDR3: CASSIAGDGTDTQYF. CDR3 nucleotides: TGCGCCAGCAGTATAGCGGGGGATGGCACAGATACGCAGTATTTT. The genes are TRBV10-1 and TRBJ2-3; 9 bases fit TRBD2. Losses at the gene ends were 5 bases for V and 1 base for J; bases not matched to a gene: 4. The germline CDR1 and CDR2 sequences are WNHNN and SYGVQD (reference sequence). This CDR3 is 15 amino acids long.

This chain uses TRBV10-1 with TRBJ2-7, with TRBD2 matching over 10 bases. The V segment lost 4 bases and the J segment 5 bases; nucleotides outside the gene matches: 5. The germline V gene has CDR1 WNHNN and CDR2 SYGVQD (reference sequence). The CDR3 has 14 residues. CDR3 sequence reads: CASSGSSGSHEQYF. The CDR3 nucleotides are TGCGCCAGCAGTGGGTCTAGCGGGAGCCACGAGCAGTACTTC.

This clone rates as large. The rearrangement uses TRBV12-3 or TRBV12-4 and TRBJ1-4; tentative D call: TRBD1 (5 bases). Trimming shortened V by 3 bases and J by 3 bases, and 11 bases separated the two germline ends. The CDR3 runs 15 residues. CDR3 region: CASSLATRANEKLFF. CDR3 coding DNA: TGTGCCAGCAGTTTGGCAACCAGGGCTAATGAAAAACTGTTTTTT.

J is TRBJ2-5 and V is TRBV28, with a possible D match to TRBD2 (7 bases). The germline V gene has CDR1 MDHEN and CDR2 SYDVKM. V shed 3 bases and J shed 5 bases, with 16 bases lying between them. This CDR3 comprises 15 residues. This CDR3 is CASSFGGAGGETQYF. The CDR3 DNA reads TGTGCCAGCAGTTTTGGGGGGGCCGGGGGGGAGACCCAGTACTTC.